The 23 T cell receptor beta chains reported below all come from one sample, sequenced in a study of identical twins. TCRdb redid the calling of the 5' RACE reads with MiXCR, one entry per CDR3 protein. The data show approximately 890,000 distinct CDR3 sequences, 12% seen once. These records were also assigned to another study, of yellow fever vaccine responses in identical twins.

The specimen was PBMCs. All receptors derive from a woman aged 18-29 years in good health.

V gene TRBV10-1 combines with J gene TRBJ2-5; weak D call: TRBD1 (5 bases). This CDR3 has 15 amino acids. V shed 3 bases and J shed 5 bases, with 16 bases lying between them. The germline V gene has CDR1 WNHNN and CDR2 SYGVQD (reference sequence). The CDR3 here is CASSDSIGGAETQYF. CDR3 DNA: TGCGCCAGCAGTGATAGTATCGGTGGGGCGGAGACCCAGTACTTC.

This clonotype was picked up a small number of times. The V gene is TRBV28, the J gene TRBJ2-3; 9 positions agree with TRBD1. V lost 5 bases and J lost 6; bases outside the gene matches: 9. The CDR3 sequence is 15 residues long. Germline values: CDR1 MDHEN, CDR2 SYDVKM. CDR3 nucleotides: TGTGCCAGCAGTGGACGGGACAGGGATGCGGATACGCAGTATTTT. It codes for CASSGRDRDADTQYF.

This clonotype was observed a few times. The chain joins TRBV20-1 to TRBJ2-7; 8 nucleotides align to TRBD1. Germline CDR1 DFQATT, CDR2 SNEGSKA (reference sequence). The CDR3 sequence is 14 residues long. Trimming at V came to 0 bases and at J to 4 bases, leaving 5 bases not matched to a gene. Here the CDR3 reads CSARDQGALYEQYF. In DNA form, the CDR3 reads TGCAGTGCTAGAGATCAGGGGGCGCTTTACGAGCAGTACTTC.

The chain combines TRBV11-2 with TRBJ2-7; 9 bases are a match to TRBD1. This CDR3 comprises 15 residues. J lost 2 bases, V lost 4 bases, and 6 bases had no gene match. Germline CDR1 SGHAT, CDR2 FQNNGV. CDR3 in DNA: TGTGCCAGCAGCTCCCTCAGGACAGGGGCCTACGAGCAGTACGTC. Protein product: CASSSLRTGAYEQYV.

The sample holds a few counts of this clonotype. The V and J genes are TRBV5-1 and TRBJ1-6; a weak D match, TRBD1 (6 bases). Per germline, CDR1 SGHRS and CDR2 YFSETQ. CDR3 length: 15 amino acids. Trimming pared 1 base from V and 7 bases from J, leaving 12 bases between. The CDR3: CASSLNRQANSPLHF. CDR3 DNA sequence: TGCGCCAGCAGCTTGAATCGACAGGCGAATTCACCCCTCCACTTT.

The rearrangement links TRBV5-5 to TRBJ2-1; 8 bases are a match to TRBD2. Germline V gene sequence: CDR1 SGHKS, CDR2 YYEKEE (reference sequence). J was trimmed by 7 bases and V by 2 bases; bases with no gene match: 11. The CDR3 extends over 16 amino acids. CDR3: CASSFKAGVSRNEQFF. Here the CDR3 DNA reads TGTGCCAGCAGCTTTAAAGCGGGAGTCTCGAGGAATGAGCAGTTCTTC.

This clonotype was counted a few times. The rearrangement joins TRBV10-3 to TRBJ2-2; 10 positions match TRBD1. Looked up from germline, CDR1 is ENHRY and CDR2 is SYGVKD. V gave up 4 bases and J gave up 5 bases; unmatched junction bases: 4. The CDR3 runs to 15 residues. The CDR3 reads CAISGGQGGTGELFF. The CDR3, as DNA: TGTGCCATCAGTGGTGGACAGGGGGGAACCGGGGAGCTGTTTTTT.

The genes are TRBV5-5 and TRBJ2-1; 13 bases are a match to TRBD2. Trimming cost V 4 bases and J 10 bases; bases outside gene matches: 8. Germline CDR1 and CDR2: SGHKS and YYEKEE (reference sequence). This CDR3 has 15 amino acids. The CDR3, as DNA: TGTGCCAGCAGCACACTAGCGGGGGGGGTGGGAGAGCAGTTCTTC. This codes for CASSTLAGGVGEQFF.

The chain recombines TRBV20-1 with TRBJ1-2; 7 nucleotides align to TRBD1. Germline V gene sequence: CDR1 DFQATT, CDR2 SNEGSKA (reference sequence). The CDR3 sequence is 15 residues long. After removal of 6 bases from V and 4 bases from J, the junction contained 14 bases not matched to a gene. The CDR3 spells CSALPPGQTLYGYTF. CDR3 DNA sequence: TGCAGTGCCCTCCCACCGGGACAGACCCTCTATGGCTACACCTTC.

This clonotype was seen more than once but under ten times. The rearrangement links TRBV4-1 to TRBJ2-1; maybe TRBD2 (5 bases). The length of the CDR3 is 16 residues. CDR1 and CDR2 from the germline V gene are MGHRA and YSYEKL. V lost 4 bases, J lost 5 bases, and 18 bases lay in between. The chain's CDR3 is CASSPPSPGINNEQFF. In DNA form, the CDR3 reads TGCGCCAGCAGCCCCCCCAGCCCCGGGATAAACAATGAGCAGTTCTTC.

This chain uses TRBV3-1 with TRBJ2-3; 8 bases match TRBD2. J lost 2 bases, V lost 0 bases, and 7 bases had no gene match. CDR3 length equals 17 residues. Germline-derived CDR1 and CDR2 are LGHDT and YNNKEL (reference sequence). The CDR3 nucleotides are TGTGCCAGCAGCCAAGAGTCCGGGGGGGCCCTCACAGATACGCAGTATTTT. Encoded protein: CASSQESGGALTDTQYF.

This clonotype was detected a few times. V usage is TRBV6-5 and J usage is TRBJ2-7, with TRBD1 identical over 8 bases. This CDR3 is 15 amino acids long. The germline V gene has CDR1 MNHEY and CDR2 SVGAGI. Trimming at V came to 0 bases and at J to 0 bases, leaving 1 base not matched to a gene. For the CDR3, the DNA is TGTGCCAGCAGTTACTCACAGGGGGGCTCCTACGAGCAGTACTTC. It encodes CASSYSQGGSYEQYF.

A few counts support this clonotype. This CDR3 is CASSLLSGRTDTQYF. The DNA for the CDR3 is TGCGCCAGCAGCCTACTTAGCGGGAGGACAGATACGCAGTATTTT. The rearrangement joins TRBV5-1 to TRBJ2-3; TRBD2 matches at 10 bases. After removal of 4 bases from V and 3 bases from J, the junction contained 5 bases not matched to a gene. Per germline, CDR1 SGHRS and CDR2 YFSETQ. This CDR3 has 15 amino acids. The variable domain in full, with the rest retrieved from reference TRBV5-1 and TRBJ2-3, is KAGVTQTPRYLIKTRGQQVTLSCSPISGHRSVSWYQQTPGQGLQFLFEYFSETQRNKGNFPGRFSGRQFSNSRSEMNVSTLELGDSALYLCASSLLSGRTDTQYFGPGTRLTVL.

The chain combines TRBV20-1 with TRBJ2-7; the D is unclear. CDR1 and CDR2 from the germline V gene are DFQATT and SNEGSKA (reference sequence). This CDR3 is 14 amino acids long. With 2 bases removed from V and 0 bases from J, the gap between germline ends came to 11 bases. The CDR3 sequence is CSARKPVNSYEQYF. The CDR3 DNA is TGCAGTGCTAGAAAACCGGTGAACTCCTACGAGCAGTACTTC.

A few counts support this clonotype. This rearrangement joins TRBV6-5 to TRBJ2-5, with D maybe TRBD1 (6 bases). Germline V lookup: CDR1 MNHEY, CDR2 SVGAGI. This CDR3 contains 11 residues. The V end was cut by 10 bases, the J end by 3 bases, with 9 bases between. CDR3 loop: CATEGEETQYF. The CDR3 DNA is TGTGCCACCGAGGGGGAAGAGACCCAGTACTTC.

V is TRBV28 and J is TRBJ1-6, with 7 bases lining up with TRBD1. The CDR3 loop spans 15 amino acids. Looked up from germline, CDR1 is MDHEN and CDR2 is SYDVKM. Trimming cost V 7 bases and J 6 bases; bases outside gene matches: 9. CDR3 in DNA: TGTGCCAGCACCCAGAGGTGGGACAGTAATTCACCCCTCCACTTT. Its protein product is CASTQRWDSNSPLHF.

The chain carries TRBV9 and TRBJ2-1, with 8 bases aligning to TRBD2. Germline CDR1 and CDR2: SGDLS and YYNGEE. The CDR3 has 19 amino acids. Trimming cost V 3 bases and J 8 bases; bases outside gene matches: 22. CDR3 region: CASSAPPKPPENSGDEQFF. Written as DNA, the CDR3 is TGTGCCAGCAGCGCGCCCCCCAAGCCCCCCGAAAATAGCGGGGATGAGCAGTTCTTC.

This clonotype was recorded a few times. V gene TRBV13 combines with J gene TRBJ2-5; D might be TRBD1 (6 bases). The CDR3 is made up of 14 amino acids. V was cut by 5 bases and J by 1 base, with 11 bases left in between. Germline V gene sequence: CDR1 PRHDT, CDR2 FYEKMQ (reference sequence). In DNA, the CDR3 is TGTGCCAGCAGCCACCGGGACACCCAAGAGACCCAGTACTTC. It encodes CASSHRDTQETQYF. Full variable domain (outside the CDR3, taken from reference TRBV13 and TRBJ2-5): AAGVIQSPRHLIKEKRETATLKCYPIPRHDTVYWYQQGPGQDPQFLISFYEKMQSDKGSIPDRFSAQQFSDYHSELNMSSLELGDSALYFCASSHRDTQETQYFGPGTRLLVL.

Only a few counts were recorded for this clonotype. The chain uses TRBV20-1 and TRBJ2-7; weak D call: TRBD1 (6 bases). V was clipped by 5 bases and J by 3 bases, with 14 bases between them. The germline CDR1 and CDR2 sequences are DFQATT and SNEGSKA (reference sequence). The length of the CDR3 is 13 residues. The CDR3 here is CSARKDSGYEQYF. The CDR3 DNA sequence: TGCAGTGCTCGAAAGGACAGCGGCTACGAGCAGTACTTC.

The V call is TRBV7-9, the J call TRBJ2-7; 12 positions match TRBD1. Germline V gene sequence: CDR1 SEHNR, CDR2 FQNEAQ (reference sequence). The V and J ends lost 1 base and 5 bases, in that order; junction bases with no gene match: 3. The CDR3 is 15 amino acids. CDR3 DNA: TGTGCCAGCAGCTTAGTTGGGACAGGGGGCGACGAGCAGTACTTC. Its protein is CASSLVGTGGDEQYF. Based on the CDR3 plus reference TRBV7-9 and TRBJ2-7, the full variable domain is DTGVSQNPRHKITKRGQNVTFRCDPISEHNRLYWYRQTLGQGPEFLTYFQNEAQLEKSRLLSDRFSAERPKGSFSTLEIQRTEQGDSAMYLCASSLVGTGGDEQYFGPGTRLTVT.

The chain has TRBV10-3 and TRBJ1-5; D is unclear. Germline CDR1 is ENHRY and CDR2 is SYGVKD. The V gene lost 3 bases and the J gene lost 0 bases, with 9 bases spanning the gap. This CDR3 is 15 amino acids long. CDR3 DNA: TGTGCCATCAGTGATAGTCGGTTTAGCAATCAGCCCCAGCATTTT. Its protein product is CAISDSRFSNQPQHF.

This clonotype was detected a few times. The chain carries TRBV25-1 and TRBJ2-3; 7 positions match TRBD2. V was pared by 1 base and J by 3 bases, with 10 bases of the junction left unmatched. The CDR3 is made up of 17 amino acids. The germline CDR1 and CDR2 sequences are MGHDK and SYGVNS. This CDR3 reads CASSESGRGPGTDTQYF. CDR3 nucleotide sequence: TGTGCCAGCAGTGAATCAGGGAGGGGCCCTGGGACAGATACGCAGTATTTT.

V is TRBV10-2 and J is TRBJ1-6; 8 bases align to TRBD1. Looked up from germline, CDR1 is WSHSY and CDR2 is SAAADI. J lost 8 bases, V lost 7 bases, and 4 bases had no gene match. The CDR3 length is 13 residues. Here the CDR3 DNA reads TGCGCCAGCAAAGGACAGGGAGATTCACCCCTCCACTTT. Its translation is CASKGQGDSPLHF.